This TCR beta chain emerged from a study of human T cells and chemical hapten exposure. For the study at large: Per-sample TCR yield variability stemmed mainly from small pooled library volume differences.

This clonotype turned up a few times. TCRdb reprocessed the RACE reads with MiXCR, giving one entry per CDR3 protein. The table lists about 37,000 distinct CDR3 sequences, 5.5% to 7.5% of them singletons. V was shortened by 4 bases and J by 8 bases, with 14 bases between the two germline ends. CDR1 KGHDR and CDR2 SFDVKD come from the germline V gene. This CDR3 is built from 14 residues. As to time point: patch test 1, 2 weeks after DPC sensitization. Regarding treatment: therapeutic diphenylcyclopropenone sensitization with weekly scalp DPC. Total RNA was isolated from whole blood that had not been fractionated.

This receptor was identified in a woman in her thirties with alopecia areata. Some clones in this sample may be carry-over from other donors' samples. The material sequenced was whole blood, taken in connection with sensitization to the hapten diphenylcyclopropenone (DPC). This rearrangement joins TRBV24-1 to TRBJ2-1; D remains unclear. The CDR3 loop is CATSDPPFVDEQFF. DNA for the CDR3: TGTGCCACCAGTGACCCACCCTTTGTGGATGAGCAGTTCTTC.